The entry below gives a single T cell receptor beta chain sequence along with its context. Its antigen remains unidentified. No quality values exist for individual bases; no much larger clone is one base distant. The germline V gene gives CDR1 as MNHNS and CDR2 as SASEGT. The junction carries 13 bases between V and J, which are trimmed by 4 bases and 7 bases respectively. The CDR3 goes from the cysteine to the phenylalanine over 13 residues. This entry keeps only the CDR3 DNA: 39 bases, framed from base 1. The data belong to a study of T cell changes during pregnancy in multiple sclerosis (dated by TCRdb to between 2018 and 2021). Regarding the study in general: The study examined how the T cell repertoire changed over the course of pregnancy in women with multiple sclerosis.

To prepare the library, the immunoSEQ multiplex PCR assay was applied. TCRdb took this table from immuneACCESS and kept in-frame rearrangements with V and J called. Such tables lack part of the clones; where checked against another copy, unresolved V genes explain under half of the gap, and the rest is unexplained. Across this sample there are about 28,000 clones, with about 92% seen only once. The ten top clones hold 4.8% of the sample. Sequencing used peripheral blood, obtained in the first trimester of pregnancy. The TCR originated in a female donor in good health, enrolled as a control in a pregnancy study. Here the chain combines TRBV6-1 and TRBJ1-2; perhaps TRBD1 is the D gene, with 6 bases matching. The DNA sequence follows: TGTGCCAGCAGTGTTGACCCCAGGGGTGGCTACACCTTC. Its translation is CASSVDPRGGYTF.